This T cell receptor (beta chain) appears in the sequencing data of a study of blood T cell repertoires in COVID-19. As for the study in general: Samples came from the United States, Italy and Spain, spanning acute and convalescent COVID-19. PBMCs, B-cell-depleted T cells, or T cells were the source of the cDNA or gDNA that made up the material.

As handled by the study authors: The assay estimated nucleated cells by amplifying reference gene primers. The data were produced by immunoSEQ multiplex PCR, yet TCRdb's version contains in-frame clones alone and is incomplete. The V and J calls and the clone size are those of that table, but D and trimming were determined from the DNA. The data show about 150,000 clones, around 88% seen once. V lost 2 bases and J lost 5, with 12 bases in between. CDR1 is SGHTA and CDR2 is FQGNSA in the germline V gene. The CDR3 sequence is 15 residues long. Sequenced input: peripheral blood. V and J are TRBV7-2 and TRBJ2-2; no firm D call. This clonotype was sampled from a human donor in a cohort sampled during active COVID-19. CDR3 sequence: CASSLSFRVTGELFF. The CDR3 nucleotides read TGTGCCAGCAGCTTATCGTTTCGGGTTACCGGGGAGCTGTTTTTT.